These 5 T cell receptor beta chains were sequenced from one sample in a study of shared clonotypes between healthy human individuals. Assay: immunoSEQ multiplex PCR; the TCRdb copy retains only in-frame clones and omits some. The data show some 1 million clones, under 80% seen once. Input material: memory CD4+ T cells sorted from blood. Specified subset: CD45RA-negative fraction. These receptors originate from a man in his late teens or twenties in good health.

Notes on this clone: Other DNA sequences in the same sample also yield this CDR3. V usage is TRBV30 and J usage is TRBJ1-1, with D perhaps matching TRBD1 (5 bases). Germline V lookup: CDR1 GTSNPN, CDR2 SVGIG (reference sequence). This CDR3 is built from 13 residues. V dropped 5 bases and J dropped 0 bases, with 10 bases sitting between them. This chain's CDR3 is CAWDRGMNTEAFF. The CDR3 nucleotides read TGTGCCTGGGATAGGGGAATGAACACTGAAGCTTTCTTT.

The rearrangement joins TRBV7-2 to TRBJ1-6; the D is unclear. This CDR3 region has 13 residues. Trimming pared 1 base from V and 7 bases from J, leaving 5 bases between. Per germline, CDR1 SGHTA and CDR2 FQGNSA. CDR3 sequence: CASSLEPNSPLHF. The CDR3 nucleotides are TGTGCCAGCAGCTTAGAACCCAATTCACCCCTCCACTTT.

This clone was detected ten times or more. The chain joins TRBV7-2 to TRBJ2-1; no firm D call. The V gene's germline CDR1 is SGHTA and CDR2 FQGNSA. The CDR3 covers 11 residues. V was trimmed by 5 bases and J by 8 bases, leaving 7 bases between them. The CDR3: CASSLMHEQFF. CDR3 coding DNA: TGTGCCAGCAGCCTAATGCATGAGCAGTTCTTC.

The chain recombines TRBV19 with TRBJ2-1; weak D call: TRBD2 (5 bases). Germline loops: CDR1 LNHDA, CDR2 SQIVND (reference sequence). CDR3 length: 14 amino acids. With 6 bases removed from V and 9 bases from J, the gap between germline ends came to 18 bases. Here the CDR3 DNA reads TGTGCCAGTAGGGTAGCCGGGGTAGGCGTTGAGCAGTTCTTC. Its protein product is CASRVAGVGVEQFF. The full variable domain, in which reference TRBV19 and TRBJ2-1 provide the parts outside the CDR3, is DGGITQSPKYLFRKEGQNVTLSCEQNLNHDAMYWYRQDPGQGLRLIYYSQIVNDFQKGDIAEGYSVSREKKESFPLTVTSAQKNPTAFYLCASRVAGVGVEQFFGPGTRLTVL.

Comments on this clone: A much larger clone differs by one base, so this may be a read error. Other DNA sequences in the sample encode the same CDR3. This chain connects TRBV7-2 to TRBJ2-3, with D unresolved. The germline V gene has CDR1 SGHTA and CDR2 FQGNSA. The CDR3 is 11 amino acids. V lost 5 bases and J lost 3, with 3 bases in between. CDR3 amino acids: CASSLTDTQYF. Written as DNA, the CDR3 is TGTGCCAGCAGCCTAACAGATACGCAGTATTTT.